The 32 T cell receptor beta chains below were found in one sample sequenced in a study of identical twins. One entry per CDR3 protein, called by TCRdb with MiXCR from the 5' RACE reads. Among 1,800,000 or so distinct CDR3 sequences listed, about 30% were seen once. Sequencing was carried out using cord blood. These receptor sequences come from a newborn girl in good health.

The rearrangement joins TRBV5-1 to TRBJ2-7; 11 nucleotides agree with TRBD2. V trimming: 6 bases; J trimming: 2 bases; junction bases outside the gene matches: 16. Germline-derived CDR1 and CDR2 are SGHRS and YFSETQ. CDR3 length: 18 amino acids. The CDR3 nucleotides are TGCGCCAGCAAACTATCGCAGCTTGCTAGCGGGGGGCCCTACGAGCAGTACTTC. Protein sequence: CASKLSQLASGGPYEQYF.

This chain joins TRBV7-2 and TRBJ2-3, with D perhaps TRBD2 (6 bases). Trimming left V 8 bases short and J 4 bases short, with 19 bases between. The length of the CDR3 is 15 residues. Per germline, CDR1 SGHTA and CDR2 FQGNSA. This CDR3 is CASCRGLLESDTQYF. In DNA form, the CDR3 reads TGTGCCAGCTGTCGGGGACTCCTCGAGTCAGATACGCAGTATTTT.

This clonotype was observed once. The chain combines TRBV6-1 with TRBJ1-6; no reliable D call. V was trimmed by 3 bases and J by 8 bases, leaving 2 bases between them. Germline V gene sequence: CDR1 MNHNS, CDR2 SASEGT. CDR3 length equals 11 residues. The CDR3 DNA is TGTGCCAGCAGTGACCATTCACCCCTCCACTTT. It codes for CASSDHSPLHF.

The V gene is TRBV13, the J gene TRBJ2-7; tentatively, D is TRBD1 or TRBD2 (5 bases each). The V end lost 4 bases, the J end lost 2 bases, and 15 bases lay between the germline ends. Germline CDR1 PRHDT, CDR2 FYEKMQ (reference sequence). The CDR3 has 15 amino acids. CDR3 DNA sequence: TGTGCCAGCAGCTCCCCAAGGGACCGAACCTACGAGCAGTACTTC. Encoded protein: CASSSPRDRTYEQYF.

This clonotype has just a few counts. The rearrangement uses TRBV10-1 and TRBJ2-3, with 8 bases matching TRBD2. The germline V gene has CDR1 WNHNN and CDR2 SYGVQD (reference sequence). This CDR3 spans 14 amino acids. Trimming cost V 4 bases and J 2 bases; bases outside gene matches: 2. CDR3 residues: CASSGGGITDTQYF. CDR3 bases: TGCGCCAGCAGTGGCGGGGGGATCACAGATACGCAGTATTTT.

V and J are TRBV3-1 and TRBJ1-6; tentative D call: TRBD1 (5 bases). Germline CDR1 and CDR2: LGHDT and YNNKEL (reference sequence). This CDR3 has 16 residues. Trimming stripped 1 base from V and 7 bases from J, with 14 bases between. CDR3 in DNA: TGTGCCAGCAGCCAAGTTTCCAGGGCTTGGAATTCACCCCTCCACTTT. Translating it yields CASSQVSRAWNSPLHF.

Only a few counts were recorded for this clonotype. The chain has TRBV6-2 or TRBV6-3 and TRBJ2-3; 9 positions match TRBD2. After removal of 6 bases from V and 6 bases from J, the junction contained 7 bases not matched to a gene. Germline CDR1 is MNHEY and CDR2 is SVGEGT. The CDR3 contains 14 residues. The CDR3 loop is CASSSSGRLDTQYF. Here the CDR3 DNA reads TGTGCCAGCAGCAGCAGCGGGAGGTTGGATACGCAGTATTTT.

A few counts support this clonotype. This chain joins TRBV7-2 and TRBJ2-7; D is undetermined. The V end was cut by 5 bases, the J end by 2 bases, with 13 bases between. The V gene's germline CDR1 is SGHTA and CDR2 FQGNSA. The CDR3 extends over 14 amino acids. DNA for the CDR3: TGTGCCAGCAGCCCGCTAGACGTTCCCTACGAGCAGTACTTC. Amino acid sequence: CASSPLDVPYEQYF.

The chain recombines TRBV6-1 with TRBJ2-3, with 11 nucleotides matching TRBD1. There are 15 residues in the CDR3. CDR1 and CDR2 from the germline V gene are MNHNS and SASEGT. Trimming cost V 6 bases and J 5 bases; bases outside gene matches: 7. The CDR3 DNA is TGTGCCAGCAGGGTCCAGGACAGGGGGCTAGATACGCAGTATTTT. Amino acid sequence: CASRVQDRGLDTQYF.

The V call is TRBV4-1, the J call TRBJ2-3; no reliable D call. Germline CDR1 and CDR2: MGHRA and YSYEKL. CDR3 size: 15 residues. Trimming took 2 bases from V and 2 from J, leaving 11 bases between them. DNA of the CDR3: TGCGCCAGCAGCCAACAGGTCCCTAACACAGATACGCAGTATTTT. Its translation: CASSQQVPNTDTQYF.

This clonotype was detected a few times. V gene TRBV21-1 combines with J gene TRBJ2-2; TRBD1 was called by the table and not checked on the DNA. TRBV21-1 is a pseudogene. The CDR3 runs to 15 residues. The CDR3 is CAGSKGGVDTGELFF. For the CDR3, the DNA is TGTGCCGGCAGCAAAGGAGGGGTGGACACCGGGGAGCTGTTTTTT.

This clonotype was recorded a few times. The gene calls are TRBV24-1 and TRBJ1-2, with a possible D match to TRBD1 (5 bases). The V end was cut by 5 bases, the J end by 6 bases, with 24 bases between. The CDR3 extends over 17 amino acids. Germline V gives CDR1 KGHDR, CDR2 SFDVKD. CDR3 amino acids: CATSVYSVQGPIDGYTF. For the CDR3, the DNA is TGTGCCACCAGTGTCTACTCCGTTCAGGGCCCTATCGATGGCTACACCTTC.

The rearrangement joins TRBV21-1 to TRBJ2-7; TRBD1, the D gene given by the table, was not confirmed from the DNA. TRBV21-1 corresponds to a pseudogene. The CDR3 is made up of 16 amino acids. CDR3 region: CASGKAPEGIDYEQYF. The CDR3 DNA reads as TGTGCCAGCGGCAAAGCCCCAGAGGGGATTGACTACGAGCAGTACTTC.

The chain carries TRBV12-3 or TRBV12-4 and TRBJ2-3; TRBD2 matches at 8 bases. The CDR3 contains 17 residues. Losses at the gene ends were 1 base for V and 3 bases for J; bases not matched to a gene: 9. The CDR3 is CASSLGLLAVGTDTQYF. DNA of the CDR3: TGTGCCAGCAGTTTAGGCCTACTAGCGGTCGGAACAGATACGCAGTATTTT.

This clonotype was observed at least ten times. This chain connects TRBV10-3 to TRBJ2-3; TRBD1 matches 8 bases. In germline, CDR1 is ENHRY, CDR2 SYGVKD. This CDR3 comprises 14 residues. Germline trimming cut 4 bases from V and 2 bases from J; bases unmatched to any gene: 2. This CDR3 reads CAISGQGTTDTQYF. The CDR3 DNA sequence: TGTGCCATCAGTGGACAGGGGACCACAGATACGCAGTATTTT.

This clonotype occurred many times. V is TRBV27 and J is TRBJ2-1, with D tentatively TRBD1 (5 bases). The CDR3 extends over 14 amino acids. Per the germline V gene, CDR1 is MNHEY and CDR2 is SMNVEV (reference sequence). The V end lost 3 bases, the J end lost 2 bases, and 8 bases lay between the germline ends. The CDR3 DNA reads TGTGCCAGCAGTTTGGGCAGGGCCTACAATGAGCAGTTCTTC. This gives the protein CASSLGRAYNEQFF.

This chain connects TRBV5-5 to TRBJ1-1; possibly TRBD1 for D (6 bases). Germline CDR1 SGHKS, CDR2 YYEKEE (reference sequence). The CDR3 is made up of 15 amino acids. Trimming shortened V by 4 bases and J by 0 bases, and 13 bases separated the two germline ends. The CDR3 loop reads CASSPRGQMNTEAFF. The CDR3 coding sequence is TGTGCCAGCAGCCCGCGTGGACAGATGAACACTGAAGCTTTCTTT.

This clonotype was observed a few times. The J gene is TRBJ2-7, the V gene TRBV12-3 or TRBV12-4, with D hard to call. The CDR3 is made up of 14 amino acids. V dropped 2 bases and J dropped 3 bases, with 11 bases sitting between them. CDR3 nucleotides: TGTGCCAGCAGTTTAACCTACGTTGGCTACGAGCAGTACTTC. It encodes CASSLTYVGYEQYF.

Comments on this clonotype: This could be a read error, since a much larger clone is one nucleotide away. The chain uses TRBV4-2 and TRBJ2-5; the match to TRBD2 covers 11 bases. The V gene's germline CDR1 is LGHNA and CDR2 YNFKEQ. V shed 6 bases and J 11 bases; nucleotides not matched to a gene: 17. This CDR3 comprises 16 residues. The CDR3 is CASSIQTGTSGNEQYF. The CDR3 DNA reads TGTGCCAGCAGTATTCAAACCGGGACTAGCGGCAATGAGCAGTACTTC.

J is TRBJ2-1 and V is TRBV11-2, with D maybe TRBD2 (6 bases). Looked up from germline, CDR1 is SGHAT and CDR2 is FQNNGV. The V and J ends lost 5 bases and 0 bases respectively, with 29 bases between them. The CDR3 is 21 amino acids. In nucleotides, the CDR3 is TGTGCCAGCAGCCTCTCCAACCTCCTTCAGTCTGGGGGGAGCTCCTACAATGAGCAGTTCTTC. This translates into CASSLSNLLQSGGSSYNEQFF.

The chain recombines TRBV27 with TRBJ1-2, with no clear D. In germline, CDR1 is MNHEY, CDR2 SMNVEV (reference sequence). This CDR3 spans 16 amino acids. Trimming left V 4 bases short and J 3 bases short, with 18 bases between. The CDR3 sequence is CASSSRASSPHYGYTF. In nucleotides, the CDR3 is TGTGCCAGCAGTTCCCGGGCCTCAAGCCCCCACTATGGCTACACCTTC.

This clonotype was detected a few times. V is TRBV12-3 or TRBV12-4 and J is TRBJ2-1, with a possible D match to TRBD2 (6 bases). The CDR3 has 15 amino acids. Between the trimmed V and J ends, which lost 1 base and 7 bases, there was a span of 14 bases. Here the CDR3 reads CASSLGDRRGNEQFF. The CDR3, as DNA: TGTGCCAGCAGTTTAGGCGACCGACGGGGGAATGAGCAGTTCTTC.

There are many counts of this clonotype. The chain uses TRBV9 and TRBJ1-2; 7 bases are shared with TRBD1. CDR1 SGDLS and CDR2 YYNGEE come from the germline V gene. V shed 5 bases, J shed 4 bases, and the junction held 11 bases outside the gene matches. There are 15 residues in the CDR3. In nucleotides, the CDR3 is TGTGCCAGCAGTGGGAGAGGGGGCGCGGTCTATGGCTACACCTTC. This translates into CASSGRGGAVYGYTF.

V is TRBV21-1 and J is TRBJ1-2. TRBV21-1 is a recognized pseudogene. The CDR3 contains 15 residues. DNA for the CDR3: TGTGCCAGCAGCAAACTGAGGAGGGAGGACTATGGCTACACCTTC. This sequence encodes CASSKLRREDYGYTF.

The table lists this clonotype with a few counts. The gene calls are TRBV4-2 and TRBJ2-7; possibly TRBD1 for D (5 bases). With 3 bases removed from V and 4 bases from J, the gap between germline ends came to 7 bases. The CDR3 has 12 residues. In germline, CDR1 is LGHNA, CDR2 YNFKEQ. The CDR3: CASSQDKYEQYF. In DNA form, the CDR3 reads TGTGCCAGCAGCCAGGACAAATACGAGCAGTACTTC.

This clonotype was observed a handful of times. V usage is TRBV20-1 and J usage is TRBJ2-5; possible D gene TRBD2, 6 bases. This CDR3 region has 12 residues. Trimming cost V 3 bases and J 8 bases, with 13 bases left between them. Looked up from germline, CDR1 is DFQATT and CDR2 is SNEGSKA (reference sequence). As DNA, the CDR3 is TGCAGTGCTAGGTCCGGGGGTGGCACCCAGTACTTC. It encodes CSARSGGGTQYF.

Notes on this clonotype: A much larger clone sits a single nucleotide away, making a read error possible. The chain recombines TRBV12-3 or TRBV12-4 with TRBJ1-5, with 7 bases that match TRBD1. V was clipped by 3 bases and J by 0 bases; unmatched bases: 2. The CDR3 loop spans 15 amino acids. As DNA, the CDR3 is TGTGCCAGCAGTTTTACAGGGGATAGCAATCAGCCCCAGCATTTT. Translating it yields CASSFTGDSNQPQHF.

This clonotype was seen many times. The CDR3 DNA reads as TGTGCCAGCAGCCCAAGAGGGGCGGGCACAGATACGCAGTATTTT. Protein sequence: CASSPRGAGTDTQYF. The chain couples TRBV9 to TRBJ2-3; D may correspond to TRBD1 or TRBD2 (5 bases each). V was clipped by 4 bases and J by 1 base, with 13 bases between them. Germline V gene sequence: CDR1 SGDLS, CDR2 YYNGEE. The CDR3 spans 15 residues.

This chain joins TRBV12-3 or TRBV12-4 and TRBJ2-5, with 14 bases lining up with TRBD2. This CDR3 comprises 17 residues. With V trimmed by 6 bases and J by 5 bases, 11 bases remained unmatched. The CDR3 bases are TGTGCCAGCAGCCGCGGACTAGCGGGAGGAACTTGGGAGACCCAGTACTTC. Its translation is CASSRGLAGGTWETQYF.

The chain combines TRBV27 with TRBJ1-1; D call uncertain. The V end was cut by 5 bases, the J end by 1 base, with 17 bases between. Germline CDR1 and CDR2: MNHEY and SMNVEV (reference sequence). The CDR3 consists of 16 residues. CDR3 DNA: TGTGCCAGCAGTCCCGCCCGTTGGGCCCGGAACACTGAAGCTTTCTTT. Protein sequence: CASSPARWARNTEAFF.

This clonotype was observed at least ten times. The J gene is TRBJ2-7, the V gene TRBV20-1, with D possibly TRBD2 on 6 matching bases. The V end was cut by 1 base, the J end by 2 bases, with 9 bases between. The CDR3 is 13 amino acids. Germline V gene sequence: CDR1 DFQATT, CDR2 SNEGSKA (reference sequence). The CDR3 nucleotides read TGCAGTGCTAGAGTAGGCGGGGCCTACGAGCAGTACTTC. It specifies CSARVGGAYEQYF.

The CDR3 nucleotides are TGTGCCAGCCACAGCGGGAGTCCCCACAATGAGCAGTTCTTC. This translates into CASHSGSPHNEQFF. This chain uses TRBV6-1 with TRBJ2-1, with 8 nucleotides matching TRBD2. Germline loops: CDR1 MNHNS, CDR2 SASEGT. The V and J ends lost 8 bases and 5 bases, in that order; junction bases with no gene match: 8. This CDR3 contains 14 residues.